Below, 3 T cell receptor beta chains from the same sample are listed, as sequenced in a study of blood T cell repertoires in COVID-19. TCRdb's copy holds only in-frame clones and misses some; the assay was immunoSEQ multiplex PCR. Of 200,000 to 300,000 clones in the sample, around 84% were seen once. Sequenced input: peripheral blood. The receptors stem from a woman younger than 35 with acute or convalescent COVID-19.

The rearrangement links TRBV10-2 to TRBJ2-7, with 9 bases identical to TRBD1. The V and J ends lost 4 bases and 5 bases, in that order; junction bases with no gene match: 6. The CDR3 loop spans 14 amino acids. Germline V gene sequence: CDR1 WSHSY, CDR2 SAAADI. The CDR3 DNA reads as TGCGCCAGCAGTGGCACAGGGGGCGGGAACGAGCAGTACTTC. It encodes CASSGTGGGNEQYF.

This clone occurred a few times. CDR3 nucleotide sequence: TGTGCCAGCAGTTACTCCCAGACTAGCCGCACCTACGAGCAGTACTTC. Translating gives CASSYSQTSRTYEQYF. V gene TRBV6-2 or TRBV6-3 combines with J gene TRBJ2-7; 7 positions match TRBD2. The V and J ends lost 0 bases and 2 bases, in that order; junction bases with no gene match: 7. The CDR3 is 16 residues long. Looked up from germline, CDR1 is MNHEY and CDR2 is SVGEGT.

The chain is built from TRBV6-2 or TRBV6-3 and TRBJ2-1, with 9 bases identical to TRBD2. V lost 2 bases and J lost 7; bases outside the gene matches: 9. The CDR3 consists of 16 residues. Germline lookup yields CDR1 MNHEY and CDR2 SVGEGT. This chain's CDR3 is CASSYQGLALGNEQFF. CDR3 bases: TGTGCCAGCAGTTACCAGGGACTAGCACTGGGGAATGAGCAGTTCTTC.